A few counts support the clone carrying this T cell receptor (beta chain). Its antigen is undetermined. This sample was included in a study of T-cell memory formation after mild COVID-19. Findings and caveats of the study: Pre-infection memory already had some responding clones, implying cross-reactive memory joined.

The 5'RACE method, run with constant-segment primers, produced TCR alpha and TCR beta cDNA libraries (carrying sample barcodes and UMIs). TCRdb re-called the 5' RACE reads through MiXCR, storing one row per CDR3 protein. The data contain about 150,000 distinct CDR3 sequences, about 14% of them singletons. The TCR comes from an adult woman who had mild COVID-19 (a few samples of this study predate the infection). Cell type and time point are not known. Sample: PBMCs or a T cell subset sorted from them (not recorded which).

CDR3 nucleotides: TGCGCCAGCAGCGTGGGACTAGCGGGGGGGCTCTACGAGCAGTACTTC. Amino acids: CASSVGLAGGLYEQYF. The gene calls are TRBV5-1 and TRBJ2-7; 16 nucleotides align to TRBD2. The CDR3 is 16 amino acids. The germline V gene encodes CDR1 SGHRS and CDR2 YFSETQ. The V and J ends lost 4 bases and 3 bases, in that order; junction bases with no gene match: 4. The variable domain in full, completed from reference TRBV5-1 and TRBJ2-7, reads KAGVTQTPRYLIKTRGQQVTLSCSPISGHRSVSWYQQTPGQGLQFLFEYFSETQRNKGNFPGRFSGRQFSNSRSEMNVSTLELGDSALYLCASSVGLAGGLYEQYFGPGTRLTVT.